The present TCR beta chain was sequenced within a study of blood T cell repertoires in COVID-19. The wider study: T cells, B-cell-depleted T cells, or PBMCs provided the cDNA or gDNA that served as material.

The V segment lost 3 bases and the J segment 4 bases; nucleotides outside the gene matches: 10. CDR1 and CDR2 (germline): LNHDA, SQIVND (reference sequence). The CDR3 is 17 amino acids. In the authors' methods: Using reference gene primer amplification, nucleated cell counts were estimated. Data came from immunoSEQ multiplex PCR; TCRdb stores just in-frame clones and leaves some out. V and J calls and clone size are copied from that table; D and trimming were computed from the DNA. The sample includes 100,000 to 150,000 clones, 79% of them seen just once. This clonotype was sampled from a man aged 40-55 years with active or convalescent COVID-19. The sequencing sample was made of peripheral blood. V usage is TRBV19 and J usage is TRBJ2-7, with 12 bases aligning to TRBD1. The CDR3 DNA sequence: TGTGCCAGTAGTATGTACAGCGGGGGACAGGGGGCTTACGAGCAGTACTTC. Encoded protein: CASSMYSGGQGAYEQYF. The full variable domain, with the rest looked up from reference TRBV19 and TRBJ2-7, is DGGITQSPKYLFRKEGQNVTLSCEQNLNHDAMYWYRQDPGQGLRLIYYSQIVNDFQKGDIAEGYSVSREKKESFPLTVTSAQKNPTAFYLCASSMYSGGQGAYEQYFGPGTRLTVT.